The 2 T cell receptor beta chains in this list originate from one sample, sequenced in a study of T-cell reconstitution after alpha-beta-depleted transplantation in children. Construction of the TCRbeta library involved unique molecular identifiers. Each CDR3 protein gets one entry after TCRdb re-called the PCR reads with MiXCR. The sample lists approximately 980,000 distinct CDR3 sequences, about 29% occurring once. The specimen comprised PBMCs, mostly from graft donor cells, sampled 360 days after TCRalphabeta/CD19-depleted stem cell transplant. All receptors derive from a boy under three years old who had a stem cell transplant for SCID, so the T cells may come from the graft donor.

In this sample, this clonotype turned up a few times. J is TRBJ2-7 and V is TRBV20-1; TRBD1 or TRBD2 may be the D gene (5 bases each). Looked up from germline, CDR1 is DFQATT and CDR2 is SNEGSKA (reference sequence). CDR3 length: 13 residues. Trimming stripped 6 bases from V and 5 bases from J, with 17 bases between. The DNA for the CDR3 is TGCAGTGCAGGGGCCCCACTAGACAACGAGCAGTACTTC. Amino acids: CSAGAPLDNEQYF.

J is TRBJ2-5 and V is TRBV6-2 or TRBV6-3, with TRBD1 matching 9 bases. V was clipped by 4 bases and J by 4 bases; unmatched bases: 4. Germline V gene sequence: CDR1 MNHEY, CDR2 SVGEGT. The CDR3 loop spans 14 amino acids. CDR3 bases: TGTGCCAGCAGTTGGACAGGGGACGGAGAGACCCAGTACTTC. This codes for CASSWTGDGETQYF.